One and the same sample provided the 23 T cell receptor beta chains below, sequenced in a study of patients and donors after allogeneic stem cell transplantation. From the RT-PCR reads, TCRdb called clonotypes with MiXCR, one entry per CDR3 protein. The data hold fewer than 200,000 distinct CDR3 sequences, with roughly 30% observed a single time. The specimen was blood, either unsorted or a sorted T cell fraction (not recorded which). The receptors here all came from a human donor who was either an allogeneic HSCT recipient or a stem cell or donor lymphocyte infusion donor (not recorded which). It is not recorded whose cells these are; they may come from a transplant donor.

CDR3 amino acids: CSARDFTGNPYEQYF. In nucleotides, the CDR3 is TGCAGTGCTAGAGATTTTACAGGCAACCCCTACGAGCAGTACTTC. This sequence joins TRBV20-1 and TRBJ2-7; TRBD1 is a possible D gene (5 bases). The CDR3 loop spans 15 amino acids. Germline CDR1 reads DFQATT; CDR2 reads SNEGSKA (reference sequence). The germline V and J ends were trimmed by 0 bases and 2 bases, with 14 bases remaining between them.

The chain couples TRBV5-1 to TRBJ2-1, with 11 bases aligning to TRBD2. CDR1 SGHRS and CDR2 YFSETQ come from the germline V gene. V lost 2 bases to trimming and J lost 1 base; unmatched junction nucleotides: 2. The CDR3 is made up of 16 amino acids. CDR3 sequence reads: CASSLTSGSSYNEQFF. As DNA, the CDR3 is TGCGCCAGCAGCTTAACTAGCGGGAGTTCCTACAATGAGCAGTTCTTC.

V and J are TRBV3-1 and TRBJ1-5; 7 bases line up with TRBD1. CDR1 is LGHDT, CDR2 YNNKEL, per germline (reference sequence). J lost 2 bases, V lost 1 base, and 2 bases had no gene match. CDR3 length equals 15 residues. In nucleotides, the CDR3 is TGTGCCAGCAGCCAAGCTGGGACAGGCAATCAGCCCCAGCATTTT. Amino acid sequence: CASSQAGTGNQPQHF.

V gene TRBV6-2 or TRBV6-3 combines with J gene TRBJ2-2, with D perhaps TRBD1 (6 bases). V was cut by 0 bases and J by 9 bases, with 17 bases left in between. CDR1 is MNHEY and CDR2 is SVGEGT in the germline V gene. This CDR3 region has 16 residues. CDR3 sequence: CASSYSREAGEWELFF. In nucleotides, the CDR3 is TGTGCCAGCAGTTACTCGAGAGAGGCAGGGGAATGGGAGCTGTTTTTT.

The table lists this clonotype with many counts. This rearrangement joins TRBV3-1 to TRBJ1-1, with a possible D match to TRBD1 (5 bases). Looked up from germline, CDR1 is LGHDT and CDR2 is YNNKEL (reference sequence). The CDR3 totals 15 residues. V lost 2 bases and J 6 bases, leaving 16 bases between the germline ends. The CDR3 loop is CASSQLFRGRAEAFF. CDR3 bases: TGTGCCAGCAGCCAACTATTCCGGGGCAGGGCTGAAGCTTTCTTT.

V gene TRBV7-2 combines with J gene TRBJ2-4; D uncertain. Germline V CDR1 and CDR2: SGHTA, FQGNSA. Trimming left V 3 bases short and J 10 bases short, with 13 bases between. The CDR3 extends over 13 amino acids. The CDR3 nucleotides are TGTGCCAGCAGCTTTTTGGATACTTCGATTCAGTACTTC. It is translated as CASSFLDTSIQYF. The full variable domain, its missing parts supplied by reference TRBV7-2 and TRBJ2-4, is GAGVSQSPSNKVTEKGKDVELRCDPISGHTALYWYRQSLGQGLEFLIYFQGNSAPDKSGLPSDRFSAERTGGSVSTLTIQRTQQEDSAVYLCASSFLDTSIQYFGAGTRLSVL.

This chain links TRBV12-3 or TRBV12-4 with TRBJ2-1, with D possibly TRBD2 on 5 matching bases. The CDR3 has 14 amino acids. The V gene lost 6 bases and the J gene lost 10 bases, with 19 bases spanning the gap. The CDR3 DNA follows: TGTGCCAGCAGCCCCGGGGTGGGTTTCCGGGAGCAGTTCTTC. Translation: CASSPGVGFREQFF.

The gene calls are TRBV20-1 and TRBJ2-7, with D possibly TRBD2 on 5 matching bases. Trimming left V 3 bases short and J 10 bases short, with 13 bases between. Germline loops: CDR1 DFQATT, CDR2 SNEGSKA (reference sequence). The CDR3 has 11 amino acids. Here the CDR3 reads CSASPVRGQYF. The DNA for the CDR3 is TGCAGTGCTAGTCCAGTCCGGGGACAGTACTTC.

This clonotype was observed a few times. This chain uses TRBV7-8 with TRBJ1-4, with 9 positions matching TRBD1. V trimming: 5 bases; J trimming: 6 bases; junction bases outside the gene matches: 4. Germline V CDR1 and CDR2: SGHVS, FQNEAQ. The CDR3 has 14 amino acids. The CDR3 DNA reads TGTGCCAGCAGCCTCGGGACAGGGTATGAAAAACTGTTTTTT. It specifies CASSLGTGYEKLFF.

As to this clonotype: The junction differs from germline at one of its ends, possibly a read error. The rearrangement joins TRBV12-3 or TRBV12-4 to TRBJ1-4; D remains unclear. The CDR3 contains 17 residues. The CDR3 DNA reads as TGTGCCAGCAGTATAGCCCGTATTGAGGGCCTTAATGAAAAACTGTTTTTT. Protein product: CASSIARIEGLNEKLFF.

This clonotype was seen a few times. The rearrangement joins TRBV6-7 to TRBJ1-3, with D possibly matching TRBD1 (5 bases). TRBV6-7 is labeled an ORF, and its function is uncertain. The length of the CDR3 is 15 residues. V was clipped by 6 bases and J by 4 bases, with 16 bases between them. The CDR3 coding sequence is TGTGCCAGCAGCGTGAGGGGAAATTTCGGAAACACCATATATTTT. Translating gives CASSVRGNFGNTIYF.

The chain is built from TRBV13 and TRBJ2-7; possible D gene TRBD1, 5 bases. The V gene lost 5 bases and the J gene lost 0 bases, with 17 bases spanning the gap. This CDR3 region has 16 residues. Germline-derived CDR1 and CDR2 are PRHDT and FYEKMQ (reference sequence). The CDR3 DNA follows: TGTGCCAGCAGCCATCCTAGGGGCCACTCCTCCTACGAGCAGTACTTC. Translated: CASSHPRGHSSYEQYF.

The rearrangement joins TRBV25-1 to TRBJ1-1; 9 bases match TRBD1. The CDR3 sequence is 14 residues long. Germline V gives CDR1 MGHDK, CDR2 SYGVNS. V gave up 2 bases and J gave up 8 bases; unmatched junction bases: 6. This CDR3 reads CASSEVLGQGEAFF. The CDR3 nucleotides are TGTGCCAGCAGTGAAGTATTGGGACAGGGCGAAGCTTTCTTT.

The sample holds a few counts of this clonotype. The junction departs from the called germline gene at one end, perhaps through a read error. V is TRBV20-1 and J is TRBJ1-6, with TRBD1 matching 8 bases. The germline gives CDR1 DFQATT, CDR2 SNEGSKA (reference sequence). This CDR3 region has 13 residues. The CDR3 protein is CSGRGQGNSPLHF. The CDR3 DNA is TGCAGTGGTAGAGGACAGGGCAATTCACCCCTCCACTTT.

The rearrangement joins TRBV5-1 to TRBJ1-2; no definite D call. With 2 bases removed from V and 0 bases from J, the gap between germline ends came to 8 bases. There are 14 residues in the CDR3. Per the germline V gene, CDR1 is SGHRS and CDR2 is YFSETQ. The chain's CDR3 is CASSFGRANYGYTF. CDR3 bases: TGCGCCAGCAGCTTCGGGCGAGCTAACTATGGCTACACCTTC.

This clonotype was observed a few times. Its ends do not fully match the called genes, so a read error is possible. The chain couples TRBV6-2 or TRBV6-3 to TRBJ1-4; 8 bases map to TRBD1. The length of the CDR3 is 10 residues. The germline V gene has CDR1 MNHEY and CDR2 SVGEGT. The CDR3 loop is CASSQPGQAF. The CDR3, as DNA: TGTGCCAGCAGCCAACCGGGACAGGCTTTT.

This clonotype was seen a handful of times. The chain recombines TRBV2 with TRBJ2-4; no clear D. This CDR3 has 14 amino acids. Trimming pared 6 bases from V and 0 bases from J, leaving 9 bases between. Germline CDR1 is SNHLY and CDR2 is FYNNEI. Written as DNA, the CDR3 is TGTGCCAGCAGGGCCGTCTTAGCCAAAAACATTCAGTACTTC. Residues: CASRAVLAKNIQYF. Variable domain in full (rest from reference TRBV2 and TRBJ2-4): EPEVTQTPSHQVTQMGQEVILRCVPISNHLYFYWYRQILGQKVEFLVSFYNNEISEKSEIFDDQFSVERPDGSNFTLKIRSTKLEDSAMYFCASRAVLAKNIQYFGAGTRLSVL.

This clonotype turned up a few times. V gene TRBV5-6 combines with J gene TRBJ2-3; D possibly corresponds to TRBD2 (6 bases). This CDR3 spans 12 amino acids. CDR1 and CDR2 from the germline V gene are SGHDT and YYEEEE. V was pared by 7 bases and J by 6 bases, with 12 bases between. This chain's CDR3 is CASGLPPDTQYF. The CDR3 DNA sequence: TGTGCCAGCGGACTACCCCCTGATACGCAGTATTTT.

This clonotype was counted between two and nine times. The chain links TRBV7-2 to TRBJ1-6; 8 bases agree with TRBD1. The CDR3 has 18 amino acids. CDR1 and CDR2 (germline): SGHTA, FQGNSA. V lost 5 bases to trimming and J lost 5 bases; unmatched junction nucleotides: 14. The CDR3 here is CASSARKRQGWNNSPLHF. DNA of the CDR3: TGTGCCAGCAGCGCCCGGAAGCGACAGGGGTGGAATAATTCACCCCTCCACTTT.

Many counts were recorded for this clonotype. The V call is TRBV6-5, the J call TRBJ1-6, with TRBD1 matching over 7 bases. V was pared by 3 bases and J by 11 bases, with 4 bases of the junction left unmatched. Germline values: CDR1 MNHEY, CDR2 SVGAGI. The CDR3 length is 13 residues. CDR3 sequence: CASSYEGATPLHF. CDR3 nucleotide sequence: TGTGCCAGCAGTTATGAGGGGGCGACACCCCTCCACTTT.

This clonotype was picked up many times. The chain employs TRBV12-3 or TRBV12-4 and TRBJ1-5, with D unresolved. Trimming shortened V by 2 bases and J by 3 bases, and 11 bases separated the two germline ends. The CDR3 is 15 amino acids. This CDR3 is CASSLFPRTNQPQHF. In DNA form, the CDR3 reads TGTGCCAGCAGTTTATTTCCGCGTACCAATCAGCCCCAGCATTTT.

This clonotype was detected only a few times. The chain uses TRBV12-3 or TRBV12-4 and TRBJ2-7; D unresolved. This CDR3 region has 14 residues. V shed 4 bases and J shed 0 bases, with 10 bases lying between them. DNA for the CDR3: TGTGCCAGCAGTTCGCATGCCAGCTCCTACGAGCAGTACTTC. This encodes CASSSHASSYEQYF.

The chain employs TRBV7-8 and TRBJ1-5; D might be TRBD1 (5 bases). CDR3 size: 14 residues. V lost 4 bases and J 4 bases, leaving 11 bases between the germline ends. CDR1 and CDR2 (germline): SGHVS, FQNEAQ. The DNA of the CDR3 is TGTGCCAGCAGCTCCGGGGGTGTTAATCAGCCCCAGCATTTT. This encodes CASSSGGVNQPQHF.